These T cell receptor beta chains were read from a single sample in a study of shared clonotypes between healthy human individuals. The protocol was immunoSEQ multiplex PCR, while the TCRdb copy is restricted to in-frame clones and leaves out a portion. The sample includes some 2.1 million clones, around 93% of them seen just once. Sequenced material: naive CD8+ T cells from PBMCs. These receptors came from a man aged 18 to 29 in good health. Some clones in this sample may be carry-over from other donors' samples. Each CDR3 is given without its conserved first and last residue. The D gene is left open where the match is weak.

d_call: NA; j_call: TRBJ2-3; v_call: TRBV11-2; cdr3_aa: ASSFPQGLSTDTQY
d_call: NA; j_call: TRBJ2-5; v_call: TRBV9; cdr3_aa: ASSPRALYQETQY
d_call: NA; j_call: TRBJ2-3; v_call: TRBV7-3; cdr3_aa: ASSLTPSTRTDTQY
d_call: NA; j_call: TRBJ2-3; v_call: TRBV29-1; cdr3_aa: SVVRDSTDTQY
d_call: NA; j_call: TRBJ2-7; v_call: TRBV27; cdr3_aa: ASSLRWRNYEQY
d_call: NA; j_call: TRBJ2-7; v_call: TRBV7-9; cdr3_aa: ASLRVGESSHEQY
d_call: TRBD2; j_call: TRBJ2-3; v_call: TRBV28; cdr3_aa: ASSLGPSGSADTQY
d_call: TRBD1; j_call: TRBJ2-2; v_call: TRBV7-9; cdr3_aa: ASSSGQGTTGELF
d_call: TRBD2; j_call: TRBJ2-4; v_call: TRBV6-9; cdr3_aa: ARGLAPGDIQY
d_call: NA; j_call: TRBJ1-2; v_call: TRBV6-1; cdr3_aa: ASSLRKKNYGYT
d_call: TRBD2; j_call: TRBJ2-7; v_call: TRBV7-9; cdr3_aa: ASSFNGLAGEQY
d_call: NA; j_call: TRBJ1-5; v_call: TRBV9; cdr3_aa: ASSVGGNSNQPQH
d_call: NA; j_call: TRBJ2-3; v_call: TRBV6-1; cdr3_aa: ASTGFRELTDTQY
d_call: TRBD1; j_call: TRBJ1-1; v_call: TRBV7-9; cdr3_aa: ASSLVALAGGFTEAF
d_call: NA; j_call: TRBJ1-5; v_call: TRBV6-4; cdr3_aa: ASSARRAQH
d_call: NA; j_call: TRBJ1-1; v_call: TRBV7-9; cdr3_aa: ASSRISFPTEAF
d_call: TRBD2; j_call: TRBJ2-5; v_call: TRBV28; cdr3_aa: ASRRQGRTSGRGETQY
d_call: NA; j_call: TRBJ1-4; v_call: TRBV7-2; cdr3_aa: ASSLATGEAANEKLF
d_call: NA; j_call: TRBJ2-5; v_call: TRBV18; cdr3_aa: ASSPGSRGETQY
d_call: NA; j_call: TRBJ1-1; v_call: TRBV19; cdr3_aa: ASIRRGINTEAF
d_call: NA; j_call: TRBJ2-3; v_call: TRBV29-1; cdr3_aa: SVEPLREPPGFTDTQY
d_call: NA; j_call: TRBJ1-2; v_call: TRBV27; cdr3_aa: ASSPRGQLTNYGYT
d_call: TRBD2; j_call: TRBJ2-7; v_call: TRBV4-1; cdr3_aa: ASSQDVGLAGGFEQY
d_call: NA; j_call: TRBJ2-1; v_call: TRBV7-8; cdr3_aa: ASSTRRAGSNEQF
d_call: NA; j_call: TRBJ2-7; v_call: TRBV14; cdr3_aa: ASSQEDSLIYEQY
d_call: TRBD2; j_call: TRBJ2-1; v_call: TRBV28; cdr3_aa: ASSLQQLAGDEQF
d_call: NA; j_call: TRBJ2-3; v_call: TRBV28; cdr3_aa: ASCLGVGGPDTQY
d_call: NA; j_call: TRBJ2-1; v_call: TRBV9; cdr3_aa: ASSVVWTAGEQF
d_call: NA; j_call: TRBJ2-7; v_call: TRBV18; cdr3_aa: ASSPGPANYEQY
d_call: NA; j_call: TRBJ1-5; v_call: TRBV6-6; cdr3_aa: ASRQAPGEPQH
d_call: NA; j_call: TRBJ2-7; v_call: TRBV29-1; cdr3_aa: SALGGEFVNEQY
d_call: NA; j_call: TRBJ2-1; v_call: TRBV28; cdr3_aa: ASTGAGWDEQF
d_call: TRBD2; j_call: TRBJ2-1; v_call: TRBV15; cdr3_aa: ATSSRGLALNNEQF
d_call: NA; j_call: TRBJ2-2; v_call: TRBV11-2; cdr3_aa: ASSLGQTNTGELF
d_call: NA; j_call: TRBJ2-2; v_call: TRBV29-1; cdr3_aa: SVVVGTGELF
d_call: TRBD2; j_call: TRBJ2-5; v_call: TRBV27; cdr3_aa: ASSPRPWRENQETQY
d_call: TRBD2; j_call: TRBJ2-3; v_call: TRBV2; cdr3_aa: ASSPLATSTDTQY
d_call: TRBD1; j_call: TRBJ1-2; v_call: TRBV28; cdr3_aa: ASNEFPRDRDNYGYT
d_call: TRBD2; j_call: TRBJ2-7; v_call: TRBV7-8; cdr3_aa: ASSLVGTSWFEQY
d_call: NA; j_call: TRBJ2-3; v_call: TRBV11-2; cdr3_aa: ASSLVGPGAGRGTDTQY